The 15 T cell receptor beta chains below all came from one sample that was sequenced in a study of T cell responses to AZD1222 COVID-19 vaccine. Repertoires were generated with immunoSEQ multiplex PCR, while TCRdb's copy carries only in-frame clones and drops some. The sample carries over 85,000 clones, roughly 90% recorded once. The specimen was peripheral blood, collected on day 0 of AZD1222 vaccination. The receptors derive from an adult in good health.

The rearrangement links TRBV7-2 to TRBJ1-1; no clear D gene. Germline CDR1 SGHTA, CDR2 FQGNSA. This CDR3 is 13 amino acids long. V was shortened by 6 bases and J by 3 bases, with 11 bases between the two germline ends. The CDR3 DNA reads TGTGCCAGCAGGCCCCGGACCTACACTGAAGCTTTCTTT. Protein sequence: CASRPRTYTEAFF.

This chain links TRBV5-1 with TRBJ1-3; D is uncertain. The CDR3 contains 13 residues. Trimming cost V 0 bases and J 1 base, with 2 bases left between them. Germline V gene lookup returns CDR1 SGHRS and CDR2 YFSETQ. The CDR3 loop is CASSLESGNTIYF. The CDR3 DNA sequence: TGCGCCAGCAGCTTGGAGTCTGGAAACACCATATATTTT.

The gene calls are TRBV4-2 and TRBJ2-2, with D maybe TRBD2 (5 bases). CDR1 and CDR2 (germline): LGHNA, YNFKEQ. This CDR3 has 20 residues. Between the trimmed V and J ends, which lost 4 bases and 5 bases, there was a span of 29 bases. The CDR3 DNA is TGTGCCAGCAGCCCCTCAGATTCCTTAAACACTAGAGGCGGGACCGGGGAGCTGTTTTTT. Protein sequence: CASSPSDSLNTRGGTGELFF.

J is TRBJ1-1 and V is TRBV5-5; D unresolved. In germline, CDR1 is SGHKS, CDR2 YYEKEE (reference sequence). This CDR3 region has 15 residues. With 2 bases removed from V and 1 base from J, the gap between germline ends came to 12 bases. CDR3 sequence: CASSFVAGGNTEAFF. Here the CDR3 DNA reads TGTGCCAGCAGCTTCGTGGCGGGCGGGAACACTGAAGCTTTCTTT.

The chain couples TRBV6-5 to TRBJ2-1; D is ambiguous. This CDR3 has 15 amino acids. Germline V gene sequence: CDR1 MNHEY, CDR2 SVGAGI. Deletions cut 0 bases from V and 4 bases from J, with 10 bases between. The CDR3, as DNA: TGTGCCAGCAGTTACTCCCAACTACCTTACAATGAGCAGTTCTTC. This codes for CASSYSQLPYNEQFF.

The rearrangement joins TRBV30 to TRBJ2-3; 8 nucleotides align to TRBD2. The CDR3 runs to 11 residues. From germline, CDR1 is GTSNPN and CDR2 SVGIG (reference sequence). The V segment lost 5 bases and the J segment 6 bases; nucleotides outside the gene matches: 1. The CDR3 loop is CAWGTRDTQYF. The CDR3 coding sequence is TGTGCCTGGGGGACTAGGGATACGCAGTATTTT.

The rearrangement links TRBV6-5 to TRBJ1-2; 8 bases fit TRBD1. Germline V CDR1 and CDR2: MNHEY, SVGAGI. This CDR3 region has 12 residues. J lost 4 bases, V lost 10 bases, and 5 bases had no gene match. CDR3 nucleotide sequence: TGTGCCACCTCGGACAGGGCCTATGGCTACACCTTC. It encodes CATSDRAYGYTF.

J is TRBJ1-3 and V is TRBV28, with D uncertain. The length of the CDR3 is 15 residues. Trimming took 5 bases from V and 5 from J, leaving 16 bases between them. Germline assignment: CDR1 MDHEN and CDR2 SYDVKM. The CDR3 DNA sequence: TGTGCCAGCAGTCAAATCCCGTTGGATAGAAACACCATATATTTT. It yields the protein CASSQIPLDRNTIYF.

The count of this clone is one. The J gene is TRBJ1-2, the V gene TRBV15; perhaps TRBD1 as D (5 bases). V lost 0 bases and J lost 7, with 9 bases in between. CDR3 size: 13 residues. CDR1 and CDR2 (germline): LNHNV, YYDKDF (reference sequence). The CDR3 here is CATSRDGQGGYTF. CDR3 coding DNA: TGTGCCACCAGCAGAGACGGTCAGGGTGGCTACACCTTC.

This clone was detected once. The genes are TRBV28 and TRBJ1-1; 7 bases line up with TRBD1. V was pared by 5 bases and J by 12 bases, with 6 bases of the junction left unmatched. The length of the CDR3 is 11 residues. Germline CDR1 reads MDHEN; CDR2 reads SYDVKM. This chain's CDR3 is CASSGTAVTFF. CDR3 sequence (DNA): TGTGCCAGCAGTGGGACAGCGGTAACTTTCTTT.

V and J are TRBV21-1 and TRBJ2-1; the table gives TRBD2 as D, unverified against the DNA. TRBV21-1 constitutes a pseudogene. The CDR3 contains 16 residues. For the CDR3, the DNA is TGTGCCAGCAGCAATTTGTGTCCTCCCTCTTACAATGAGCAGTTCTTC. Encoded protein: CASSNLCPPSYNEQFF.

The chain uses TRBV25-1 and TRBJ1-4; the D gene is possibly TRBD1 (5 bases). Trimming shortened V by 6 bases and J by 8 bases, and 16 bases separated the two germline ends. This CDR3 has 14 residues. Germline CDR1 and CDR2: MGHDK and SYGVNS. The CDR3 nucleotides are TGTGCCAGCAGAGAAAGAGGGGCTCGAGAAAAACTGTTTTTT. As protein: CASRERGAREKLFF.

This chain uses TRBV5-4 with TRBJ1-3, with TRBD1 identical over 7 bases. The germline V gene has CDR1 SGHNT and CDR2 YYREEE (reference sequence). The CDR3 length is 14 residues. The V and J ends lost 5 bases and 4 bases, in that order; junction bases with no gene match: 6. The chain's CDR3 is CASRQTGAGNTIYF. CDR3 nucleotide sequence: TGTGCCAGCAGACAAACAGGGGCCGGAAACACCATATATTTT.

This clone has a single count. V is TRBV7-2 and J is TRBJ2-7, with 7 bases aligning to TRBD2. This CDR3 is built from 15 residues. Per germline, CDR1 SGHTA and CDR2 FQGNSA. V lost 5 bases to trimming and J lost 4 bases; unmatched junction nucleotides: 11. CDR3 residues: CASSDQAGIGYEQYF. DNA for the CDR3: TGTGCCAGCAGCGACCAAGCGGGGATCGGGTACGAGCAGTACTTC. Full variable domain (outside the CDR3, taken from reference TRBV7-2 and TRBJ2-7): GAGVSQSPSNKVTEKGKDVELRCDPISGHTALYWYRQSLGQGLEFLIYFQGNSAPDKSGLPSDRFSAERTGGSVSTLTIQRTQQEDSAVYLCASSDQAGIGYEQYFGPGTRLTVT.

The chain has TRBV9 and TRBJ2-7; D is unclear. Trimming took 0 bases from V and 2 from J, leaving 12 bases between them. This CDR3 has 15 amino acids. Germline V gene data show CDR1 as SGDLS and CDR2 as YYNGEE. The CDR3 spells CASSVAGPGAYEQYF. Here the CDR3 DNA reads TGTGCCAGCAGCGTAGCCGGACCTGGGGCCTACGAGCAGTACTTC.